A single sample is the source of the 18 T cell receptor beta chains below, sequenced in a study of T cell responses to AZD1222 COVID-19 vaccine. Produced via immunoSEQ multiplex PCR; TCRdb's table is partial and in-frame only. The sample has roughly 180,000 clones, roughly nine tenths seen once. The starting material was peripheral blood, obtained on day 0 of AZD1222 vaccination. The receptor source for this set is an adult in good health.

The gene calls are TRBV19 and TRBJ1-3; D not certain. From germline, CDR1 is LNHDA and CDR2 SQIVND (reference sequence). This CDR3 spans 16 amino acids. The ends were cut back, 3 bases at V and 0 bases at J, with 12 bases in the middle. CDR3 residues: CASSIPQRGSGNTIYF. Here the CDR3 DNA reads TGTGCCAGTAGTATTCCGCAGCGAGGCTCTGGAAACACCATATATTTT.

CDR3 region: CASSLHQREFNEQYF. CDR3 sequence (DNA): TGCGCCAGCAGCCTACACCAGCGGGAATTTAACGAGCAGTACTTC. The rearrangement joins TRBV4-1 to TRBJ2-7; 7 bases fit TRBD2. V dropped 4 bases and J dropped 5; count of bases not matched to a gene: 11. The CDR3 runs to 15 residues. Germline values: CDR1 MGHRA, CDR2 YSYEKL.

The rearrangement links TRBV28 to TRBJ2-7, with unresolved D. CDR3 length: 11 residues. Germline values: CDR1 MDHEN, CDR2 SYDVKM. Deletions cut 2 bases from V and 6 bases from J, with 5 bases between. DNA for the CDR3: TGTGCCAGCAGTTTAAGAAGCGAGCAGTACTTC. This encodes CASSLRSEQYF.

The chain is built from TRBV30 and TRBJ2-5; 9 positions match TRBD2. Trimming removed 2 bases from V and 4 bases from J; junction bases left unmatched: 8. Germline CDR1 is GTSNPN and CDR2 is SVGIG (reference sequence). The CDR3 length is 15 residues. CDR3 in amino acids: CAWSISGGFGETQYF. In DNA form, the CDR3 reads TGTGCCTGGAGTATTAGCGGGGGCTTCGGAGAGACCCAGTACTTC.

V usage is TRBV18 and J usage is TRBJ2-1; 9 positions match TRBD2. Trimming took 5 bases from V and 10 from J; bases not matched to a gene: 6. Germline lookup yields CDR1 KGHSH and CDR2 LQKENI. The CDR3 runs 13 residues. For the CDR3, the DNA is TGTGCCAGCTCATTAGCGGGAGTGAGAGAGCAGTTCTTC. Its translation: CASSLAGVREQFF.

The gene calls are TRBV19 and TRBJ1-2; D is perhaps TRBD1 (5 bases). The germline V gene has CDR1 LNHDA and CDR2 SQIVND (reference sequence). V lost 8 bases and J 8 bases, leaving 12 bases between the germline ends. This CDR3 is 11 amino acids long. Written as DNA, the CDR3 is TGTGCCAGTCAGCAGGGTGAAGGCTACACCTTC. Amino acids: CASQQGEGYTF. The full variable domain, its missing parts supplied by reference TRBV19 and TRBJ1-2, is DGGITQSPKYLFRKEGQNVTLSCEQNLNHDAMYWYRQDPGQGLRLIYYSQIVNDFQKGDIAEGYSVSREKKESFPLTVTSAQKNPTAFYLCASQQGEGYTFGSGTRLTVV.

J is TRBJ2-5 and V is TRBV19, with 8 bases that match TRBD1. Germline lookup yields CDR1 LNHDA and CDR2 SQIVND (reference sequence). V shed 4 bases, J shed 5 bases, and the junction held 9 bases outside the gene matches. The CDR3 contains 15 residues. The CDR3 here is CASSKQGAGWETQYF. The CDR3 bases are TGTGCCAGTAGTAAGCAGGGGGCAGGCTGGGAGACCCAGTACTTC.

The chain couples TRBV3-1 (or the pseudogene TRBV3-2) to TRBJ2-1; the match to TRBD2 covers 12 bases. V was clipped by 1 base and J by 7 bases; unmatched bases: 5. Germline CDR1 is LGHDT and CDR2 is YNNKEL (reference sequence). The CDR3 has 16 residues. In DNA, the CDR3 is TGTGCCAGCAGCCAAGTCAGGACTAGCGGGAAAAATGAGCAGTTCTTC. Amino acids: CASSQVRTSGKNEQFF.

This clone has more than one count but fewer than ten. The genes are TRBV7-2 and TRBJ1-5; 9 bases match TRBD1. Looked up from germline, CDR1 is SGHTA and CDR2 is FQGNSA. Trimming removed 5 bases from V and 6 bases from J; junction bases left unmatched: 8. The CDR3 extends over 15 amino acids. CDR3 bases: TGTGCCAGCAGCGGTCCCGGGACAGGGTTTCAGCCCCAGCATTTT. As protein: CASSGPGTGFQPQHF. The full variable domain, rest sourced from reference TRBV7-2 and TRBJ1-5, is GAGVSQSPSNKVTEKGKDVELRCDPISGHTALYWYRQSLGQGLEFLIYFQGNSAPDKSGLPSDRFSAERTGGSVSTLTIQRTQQEDSAVYLCASSGPGTGFQPQHFGDGTRLSIL.

On this clone: An end of the junction differs from the germline gene, which may be a read error. This rearrangement joins TRBV3-1 (or the pseudogene TRBV3-2) to TRBJ1-6, with 9 positions matching TRBD1. Per germline, CDR1 LGHDT and CDR2 YNNKEL (reference sequence). The CDR3 is 15 amino acids. The DNA of the CDR3 is TGTGCCAGCAGCCTCTCCATAGGTGTGGGACAGGGTTTGGCCTTT. Its protein product is CASSLSIGVGQGLAF.

The rearrangement links TRBV11-2 to TRBJ2-7; TRBD1 matches 8 bases. The CDR3 has 14 amino acids. Trimming at V came to 2 bases and at J to 7 bases, leaving 7 bases not matched to a gene. Per germline, CDR1 SGHAT and CDR2 FQNNGV. The CDR3 DNA sequence: TGTGCCAGCAGCTTATCCACAGGGGGGCGGGAGCAGTACTTC. This sequence encodes CASSLSTGGREQYF.

The V and J genes are TRBV18 and TRBJ1-3; D is possibly TRBD1 (5 bases). The CDR3 is 15 amino acids. CDR1 is KGHSH and CDR2 is LQKENI in the germline V gene. Trimming left V 3 bases short and J 0 bases short, with 9 bases between. The CDR3 spells CASSPGAHSGNTIYF. CDR3 sequence (DNA): TGTGCCAGCTCACCCGGGGCACACTCTGGAAACACCATATATTTT.

In nucleotides, the CDR3 is TGTGCCAGCAGCTTGTGGGGAACGGGGGTCAAGGCAGATACGCAGTATTTT. Translated: CASSLWGTGVKADTQYF. The J gene is TRBJ2-3, the V gene TRBV5-5; D might be TRBD2 (6 bases). The CDR3 has 17 amino acids. Deletions cut 1 base from V and 4 bases from J, with 19 bases between. Germline CDR1 is SGHKS and CDR2 is YYEKEE (reference sequence).

The gene calls are TRBV7-9 and TRBJ2-3; 9 nucleotides align to TRBD1. This CDR3 region has 15 residues. CDR1 is SEHNR, CDR2 FQNEAQ, per germline (reference sequence). J gave up 3 bases and V 5 bases, and 6 bases lay outside the gene matches. The CDR3 DNA reads TGTGCCAGCAGCAACCGGGACAGGGTAACAGATACGCAGTATTTT. Protein product: CASSNRDRVTDTQYF.

The rearrangement links TRBV30 to TRBJ1-1; D call uncertain. Trimming removed 0 bases at V and 3 bases at J, with 11 bases between. Germline V CDR1 and CDR2: GTSNPN, SVGIG (reference sequence). The CDR3 has 14 residues. The CDR3, as DNA: TGTGCCTGGAGTGTAACAAGGCGGGACACTGAAGCTTTCTTT. This codes for CAWSVTRRDTEAFF.

The chain couples TRBV7-2 to TRBJ2-3; 7 bases fit TRBD2. V lost 5 bases to trimming and J lost 3 bases; unmatched junction nucleotides: 11. The CDR3 is 16 residues long. Looked up from germline, CDR1 is SGHTA and CDR2 is FQGNSA. The CDR3 nucleotides are TGTGCCAGCAGCGTCGCGACTAGCCCCGGGACAGATACGCAGTATTTT. This encodes CASSVATSPGTDTQYF.

The rearrangement joins TRBV25-1 to TRBJ2-4, with 8 positions matching TRBD1. V was pared by 4 bases and J by 5 bases, with 1 base of the junction left unmatched. Germline V gene sequence: CDR1 MGHDK, CDR2 SYGVNS. This CDR3 is 13 amino acids long. CDR3 DNA: TGTGCCAGCAGTGCGGACAGGGAAAACATTCAGTACTTC. Translation gives CASSADRENIQYF.

This chain joins TRBV5-4 and TRBJ2-4, with a weak D call TRBD1 (5 bases). This CDR3 region has 16 residues. The germline V and J ends were trimmed by 1 base and 3 bases, with 14 bases remaining between them. The germline V gene encodes CDR1 SGHNT and CDR2 YYREEE (reference sequence). CDR3 DNA: TGTGCCAGCAGCTTGTGGGCAGGGCTGGGCAAAAACATTCAGTACTTC. Translating it yields CASSLWAGLGKNIQYF.